The sequence of this TCR beta chain was determined in a study of radiotherapy plus CTLA-4 blockade in lung cancer (dated by TCRdb to the late 2010s). Turning to the overall study: Objective responses were observed in approximately 17% of enrolled patients, and disease control was achieved in roughly 29%. Broader findings and caveats from the paper: After treatment with radiotherapy and ipilimumab, TCR clones that originated in tumors expanded in peripheral blood. The strongest predictors of response, as reported, were early dynamic changes in blood T cell clones along with a rise in serum interferon-beta after radiation.

Library preparation was by the immunoSEQ multiplex PCR assay. Sourced from immuneACCESS, this table was stored by TCRdb with only in-frame sequences that have V and J called. A share of the clones is absent; for the studies checked, an unresolved V gene accounts for under half, and the remainder has no known explanation. In all, the sample holds tens of thousands of clones, and about 80% of those were seen once. More than 12% of the sample is held by the ten biggest clonotypes. Notes on this clone: The target of this receptor is not known. No base qualities exist here, and no much larger clone lies one base off it.

Focal radiation therapy combined with CTLA-4 blockade (ipilimumab) was tested in patients with chemo-refractory metastatic non-small-cell lung cancer. The germline V gene specifies SGHTA as CDR1 and FQGNSA as CDR2. Trimming leaves V shorter by 1 base and J shorter by 3 bases, with the junction holding 8 bases beyond the gene matches. The CDR3 has 17 amino acids, counting the end cysteine and phenylalanine. This entry keeps only the CDR3 DNA: 51 bases, framed from base 1. Sequencing used peripheral blood, obtained from a patient treated with radiotherapy plus ipilimumab. The origin of this receptor is a human donor with non-small cell lung cancer that progressed on radiotherapy plus ipilimumab. The chain is assembled from TRBV7-2 and TRBJ2-2; 7 bases in the junction line up with TRBD2. The CDR3 protein sequence reads: CASSLGVTGGDTGELFF. At the DNA level, the sequence is TGTGCCAGCAGCTTAGGAGTTACGGGGGGAGACACCGGGGAGCTGTTTTTT.